This T cell receptor (beta chain) derives from a study of blood T cell repertoires in COVID-19 (dated by TCRdb to between 2020 and 2021). In terms of the full investigation: Collaborator samples came from the United States, Italy and Spain and covered acute and convalescent phases of COVID-19. Where HLA class I and class II types were available, the types were taken from metadata supplied by the sample provider, not from assay-based typing. The material from the prospective study consisted of cDNA or gDNA derived from T cells, B-cell-depleted T cells, or PBMCs. Deeply sampled blood TCRbeta repertoires from subjects exposed to, actively infected with, or recovered from COVID-19 were included in the dataset. The samples were drawn from the first 160 participants of the ongoing ImmuneRACE study and from 1,254 subjects provided by 6 global collaborators. The repertoires were released in a freely available public database intended as a resource for research on the immune response to SARS-CoV-2. Sample metadata almost always included a de-identified subject ID, COVID-19 status, age in years and sex.

Trimming removed 4 bases from V and 2 bases from J; the gene matches leave 8 bases unexplained. The germline V gene yields KGHSH for CDR1 and LQKENI for CDR2. From the cysteine through the phenylalanine, the CDR3 covers 16 amino acids. The entry retains the CDR3 DNA only, 48 bases that are in frame from base 1. What the work shows at the level of the full study, not this receptor alone: How much clinical and demographic metadata was included differed by source and by participant, and the metadata was provided uncurated.

One collaborating source in Seattle enrolled patients during active infection and followed them longitudinally through the course of disease. The collaborating institutions used their own protocols to collect whole blood in K2EDTA tubes. For TCRbeta analysis, collaborators shipped samples as frozen whole blood, isolated PBMCs, or DNA extracted from either of those sample types. TCRbeta CDR3 regions were amplified from genomic DNA using the immunoSEQ Assay, a bias-controlled multiplex PCR. As for the authors' bioinformatics: The number of nucleated cells in each sample was estimated by amplification of reference gene primers within the assay. To quantify the absolute abundance of each unique TCRbeta CDR3 rearrangement, sequence reads were collapsed and filtered. For each sample, productive Simpson clonality was calculated by taking the square root of Simpson's diversity index across productive rearrangements. This is the immuneACCESS table as TCRdb keeps it, with only in-frame sequences that have V and J called. A part of the clones is gone; compared with another copy, unresolved V genes explain less than half, and the rest is unexplained. V, J and clone size reflect that table, while D and trimming were determined from the DNA. In all, the sample holds roughly 120,000 clones, and 85% of those were seen once. The top ten constitute around 5.5% of the sample.

This clone was seen once. The target of this receptor is not known. The input lacks base qualities; no much larger clone sits a single base away. The source is a woman aged 55-75 years with COVID-19, enrolled during active disease. Sequencing input: peripheral blood. The chain is encoded by TRBV18 joined to TRBJ2-1; 7 bases in between match TRBD1. The CDR3 reads CASSLRDSYTYNEQFF. The nucleotides are TGTGCCAGCTCACTACGGGACAGCTATACCTACAATGAGCAGTTCTTC.